One and the same sample provided the 9 T cell receptor beta chains below, sequenced in a study of vaccination effects on CD4 cells after COVID-19. Generated by immunoSEQ multiplex PCR, the TCRdb table keeps only in-frame clones and is missing some. The sample holds 70,000 or so clones; approximately 74% are singletons and the top ten take around 3.2%. Antigen specificity for these receptors is unknown. ViraFEST expansion of antigen-specific CD4+ T cells with viral peptide pools preceded sequencing. When around 10 days of culture had elapsed, CD4+ T cells were isolated. Nucleocapsid antibodies were negative in the vaccine recipients, who had never had SARS-CoV-2 infection. The specimen comprised CD4+ T cells from PBMCs cultured with HCoV-NL63 spike peptides, sampled before COVID-19 vaccination. These receptor sequences come from a human donor who received a COVID-19 vaccine.

The chain is built from TRBV2 and TRBJ1-6; 7 bases align to TRBD1. This CDR3 spans 16 amino acids. Germline loops: CDR1 SNHLY, CDR2 FYNNEI. V dropped 2 bases and J dropped 5; count of bases not matched to a gene: 6. CDR3 DNA: TGTGCCAGCAGTGAACTTTTTGGGACAGATAATTCACCCCTCCACTTT. Residues: CASSELFGTDNSPLHF.

The chain combines TRBV7-9 with TRBJ2-3; 8 nucleotides match TRBD2. J gave up 4 bases and V 6 bases, and 6 bases lay outside the gene matches. Germline V gene data show CDR1 as SEHNR and CDR2 as FQNEAQ (reference sequence). This CDR3 has 14 residues. CDR3 coding DNA: TGTGCCAGCAGAGACGGGGGGGCCCCAGATACGCAGTATTTT. Translation: CASRDGGAPDTQYF.

V is TRBV5-1 and J is TRBJ2-5, with D possibly TRBD1 on 6 matching bases. Trimming cost V 3 bases and J 1 base, with 13 bases left between them. The CDR3 length is 15 residues. CDR1 is SGHRS, CDR2 YFSETQ, per germline. This chain's CDR3 is CASSWTAGLQETQYF. The CDR3 DNA follows: TGCGCCAGCAGCTGGACAGCAGGCCTCCAAGAGACCCAGTACTTC.

This sequence joins TRBV30 and TRBJ1-3; no reliable D call. CDR1 GTSNPN and CDR2 SVGIG come from the germline V gene (reference sequence). The CDR3 sequence is 15 residues long. V lost 1 base, J lost 0 bases, and 10 bases lay in between. For the CDR3, the DNA is TGTGCCTGGAGTGATCTCATAAGCTCTGGAAACACCATATATTTT. Protein sequence: CAWSDLISSGNTIYF. Based on the CDR3 plus reference TRBV30 and TRBJ1-3, the full variable domain is SQTIHQWPATLVQPVGSPLSLECTVEGTSNPNLYWYRQAAGRGLQLLFYSVGIGQISSEVPQNLSASRPQDRQFILSSKKLLLSDSGFYLCAWSDLISSGNTIYFGEGSWLTVV.

The V and J genes are TRBV7-3 and TRBJ2-3, with 7 bases matching TRBD1. CDR3 size: 14 residues. J lost 2 bases, V lost 6 bases, and 5 bases had no gene match. Germline V CDR1 and CDR2: SGHTA, FQGTGA. Written as DNA, the CDR3 is TGTGCCAGCAGTTCCGGGACAGACACAGATACGCAGTATTTT. Translating gives CASSSGTDTDTQYF.

CDR3 DNA sequence: TGTGCCAGCAGACGCGTCGGGGAGAACACTGAAGCTTTCTTT. Translated, it gives CASRRVGENTEAFF. The V call is TRBV6-5, the J call TRBJ1-1; D is unclear. The CDR3 is made up of 14 amino acids. From germline, CDR1 is MNHEY and CDR2 SVGAGI. V was cut by 6 bases and J by 1 base, with 12 bases left in between.

The rearrangement joins TRBV4-1 to TRBJ1-2, with TRBD1 as a possible D gene (5 bases). The CDR3 spans 16 residues. V gave up 1 base and J gave up 5 bases, with 17 bases separating them. Germline loops: CDR1 MGHRA, CDR2 YSYEKL. This CDR3 reads CASSQAGRGVGYGYTF. The CDR3, as DNA: TGCGCCAGCAGCCAAGCAGGTAGGGGCGTTGGATATGGCTACACCTTC.

This clone was detected only a few times. This chain connects TRBV5-8 to TRBJ2-3; no definite D call. Germline loops: CDR1 SGHTS, CDR2 YDEGEE. The CDR3 spans 16 residues. The ends were cut back, 7 bases at V and 2 bases at J, with 20 bases in the middle. In nucleotides, the CDR3 is TGTGCCAGCCCCTCCTGGCCAGGCAGGAACACAGATACGCAGTATTTT. This gives the protein CASPSWPGRNTDTQYF.

The chain recombines TRBV19 with TRBJ2-4, with unresolved D. V was pared by 0 bases and J by 3 bases, with 6 bases between. The V gene's germline CDR1 is LNHDA and CDR2 SQIVND (reference sequence). The CDR3 totals 14 residues. The CDR3 DNA reads TGTGCCAGTAGTATAGAGAGATTCAAAAACATTCAGTACTTC. Its protein product is CASSIERFKNIQYF.